Listed here are 15 T cell receptor beta chains from one sample, sequenced in a study of T cells in localized non-small cell lung cancer. Method: immunoSEQ multiplex PCR; TCRdb's copy keeps in-frame clones and lacks some. The repertoire holds about 59,000 clones, with roughly 90% as singletons. This specimen consisted of peripheral blood, obtained before any cancer treatment. Source of these receptors: a woman between 35 and 70 years old with stage I lung adenocarcinoma.

This clone appeared once. This sequence joins TRBV11-2 and TRBJ2-5; possible D gene TRBD2, 5 bases. Trimming left V 5 bases short and J 0 bases short, with 13 bases between. Germline CDR1 SGHAT, CDR2 FQNNGV. This CDR3 has 15 amino acids. CDR3 coding DNA: TGTGCCAGCAGCCCGGAGGCGTCGTACCAAGAGACCCAGTACTTC. Amino acids: CASSPEASYQETQYF.

V and J are TRBV6-1 and TRBJ1-3, with D hard to call. Trimming left V 8 bases short and J 2 bases short, with 13 bases between. Germline CDR1 reads MNHNS; CDR2 reads SASEGT. CDR3 length: 14 amino acids. DNA of the CDR3: TGTGCCAGCGGTTTTCTCCAACCTGGAAACACCATATATTTT. It encodes CASGFLQPGNTIYF.

This CDR3 is CASSQFQTSRDETQYF. DNA of the CDR3: TGTGCCAGCAGCCAATTCCAGACTAGCCGGGACGAGACCCAGTACTTC. This chain joins TRBV4-2 and TRBJ2-5, with 7 bases fitting TRBD2. Germline CDR1 reads LGHNA; CDR2 reads YNFKEQ. V dropped 2 bases and J dropped 5; count of bases not matched to a gene: 11. There are 16 residues in the CDR3.

This sequence joins TRBV10-3 and TRBJ1-5; 9 bases are shared with TRBD1. With V trimmed by 6 bases and J by 0 bases, 3 bases remained unmatched. The CDR3 extends over 15 amino acids. Germline loops: CDR1 ENHRY, CDR2 SYGVKD. The CDR3 loop reads CAISRDRDSNQPQHF. As DNA, the CDR3 is TGTGCCATCAGCCGGGACAGGGATAGCAATCAGCCCCAGCATTTT.

Note on this clone: The sample has other DNA sequences that encode this CDR3 too. V gene TRBV30 combines with J gene TRBJ1-3; D not resolved. CDR3 length: 20 amino acids. Trimming took off 2 bases at V and 4 bases at J, with 30 bases between the two ends. The germline V gene encodes CDR1 GTSNPN and CDR2 SVGIG (reference sequence). In DNA form, the CDR3 reads TGTGCCTGGAGTCCCGCTGTTTTTGAGCAGCAGCCGCCTCTAGGAAACACCATATATTTT. It specifies CAWSPAVFEQQPPLGNTIYF.

The chain carries TRBV6-1 and TRBJ2-1, with 8 bases identical to TRBD1. The length of the CDR3 is 15 residues. V lost 5 bases to trimming and J lost 5 bases; unmatched junction nucleotides: 8. In germline, CDR1 is MNHNS, CDR2 SASEGT. The CDR3 protein is CASSPGTGFHNEQFF. CDR3 sequence (DNA): TGTGCCAGCAGTCCCGGGACAGGTTTCCACAATGAGCAGTTCTTC.

The chain couples TRBV13 to TRBJ2-2; D is possibly TRBD2 (6 bases). The CDR3 runs 15 residues. From germline, CDR1 is PRHDT and CDR2 FYEKMQ (reference sequence). The V gene lost 1 base and the J gene lost 5 bases, with 11 bases spanning the gap. CDR3 region: CASSLEAGRTGELFF. DNA of the CDR3: TGTGCCAGCAGCTTAGAGGCGGGGAGAACCGGGGAGCTGTTTTTT.

Worth noting for this clone: This CDR3 is also generated by other DNA sequences in the sample. This chain connects TRBV10-3 to TRBJ1-2, with 9 nucleotides matching TRBD1. Unmatched junction bases numbered 7, after V lost 6 bases and J lost 8 bases. The CDR3 length is 13 residues. CDR1 is ENHRY and CDR2 is SYGVKD in the germline V gene. Written as DNA, the CDR3 is TGTGCCATCAGCTCCGGGACAGGGTACGGCTACACCTTC. This codes for CAISSGTGYGYTF.

The chain couples TRBV7-3 to TRBJ1-5; TRBD1 agrees at 10 bases. V shed 4 bases and J 6 bases; nucleotides not matched to a gene: 6. Germline CDR1 SGHTA, CDR2 FQGTGA. The CDR3 spans 15 residues. The CDR3, as DNA: TGTGCCAGCAGCTCTGACAGGGGGCTCGGTCAGCCCCAGCATTTT. Amino acid sequence: CASSSDRGLGQPQHF.

J is TRBJ1-2 and V is TRBV18, with D maybe TRBD1 (5 bases). The germline V gene has CDR1 KGHSH and CDR2 LQKENI. V lost 2 bases and J 3 bases, leaving 22 bases between the germline ends. CDR3 length: 18 residues. The DNA of the CDR3 is TGTGCCAGCTCACCATATTTCGGGTCTGGAGGGGAGGACTATGGCTACACCTTC. Translation gives CASSPYFGSGGEDYGYTF.

A note on this clone: A junction end diverges from the germline sequence, so it may reflect a read error. The chain links TRBV7-8 to TRBJ2-1; 14 bases match TRBD2. Germline loops: CDR1 SGHVS, CDR2 FQNEAQ. The CDR3 contains 18 residues. The CDR3 sequence is CASRPGTSGSLGYSEQFF. Here the CDR3 DNA reads TGTGCCAGCAGGCCCGGGACTAGCGGGAGTTTGGGGTACAGTGAGCAGTTCTTC.

CDR3 sequence (DNA): TGTGCCAGCAGCTTAGGAGGCGGGACAGGGACGACCAAGGGGGCAGCTTTCTTT. It encodes CASSLGGGTGTTKGAAFF. The chain links TRBV13 to TRBJ1-1; 9 bases are a match to TRBD1. This CDR3 spans 18 amino acids. The germline CDR1 and CDR2 sequences are PRHDT and FYEKMQ (reference sequence). The V segment lost 0 bases and the J segment 10 bases; nucleotides outside the gene matches: 18.

This rearrangement joins TRBV27 to TRBJ1-5; D perhaps matches TRBD1 (6 bases). There are 14 residues in the CDR3. V lost 3 bases, J lost 1 base, and 7 bases lay in between. Germline assignment: CDR1 MNHEY and CDR2 SMNVEV (reference sequence). This chain's CDR3 is CASSFQGSNQPQHF. The CDR3 region has the DNA TGTGCCAGCAGTTTTCAGGGGAGCAATCAGCCCCAGCATTTT.

The chain combines TRBV2 with TRBJ2-1, with TRBD2 identical over 7 bases. Germline-derived CDR1 and CDR2 are SNHLY and FYNNEI. This CDR3 region has 14 residues. The junction had 3 bases not matched to a gene; V was cut back by 1 base and J by 6 bases. The CDR3 reads CASSEVSSGNEQFF. DNA for the CDR3: TGTGCCAGCAGTGAAGTCTCTAGCGGCAATGAGCAGTTCTTC.

The rearrangement links TRBV19 to TRBJ1-2, with 8 bases identical to TRBD1. There are 13 residues in the CDR3. V shed 4 bases, J shed 4 bases, and the junction held 2 bases outside the gene matches. The V gene's germline CDR1 is LNHDA and CDR2 SQIVND (reference sequence). The CDR3 spells CASSSTGGYGYTF. The CDR3 DNA reads TGTGCCAGTAGTAGTACAGGGGGCTATGGCTACACCTTC.